This section outlines one T cell receptor beta chain sequence together with its context. Its antigen is unidentified. PCR used 60 Vbeta primers and 13 Jbeta primers. The table came from immunoSEQ multiplex PCR; TCRdb's copy has only in-frame clones and leaves some out. Of 250,000 to 300,000 clones in the sample, nearly 95% were seen once. This record comes from a study of cytomegalovirus exposure and HLA in healthy donors. Broader study findings: As was reported, the classifier diagnosed cytomegalovirus status with high specificity and sensitivity.

This CDR3 contains 17 residues. The chain uses TRBV21-1 and TRBJ2-6; the table's D call, TRBD1, was not checked against the DNA. TRBV21-1 is assigned pseudogene status. The TCR comes from a girl aged 2 to 10 in good health and CMV-seronegative. Sequenced material: PBMCs. Written as DNA, the CDR3 is TGTGCCAGCAGCAGGGACAGGGGGCCCCCTGGGGCCAACGTCCTGACTTTC. Amino acid sequence: CASSRDRGPPGANVLTF.